This TCR beta chain came from a study of T cell responses to AZD1222 COVID-19 vaccine. Study background: Second doses were pooled across both intervals (about 4 or about 12 weeks).

Sequenced by immunoSEQ multiplex PCR; TCRdb stores in-frame clones only, minus some. Of 110,000 to 150,000 clones detected, roughly 92% appear once; the ten largest clones hold about 1.5%. The CDR3 loop spans 12 amino acids. Germline V CDR1 and CDR2: LNHNV, YYDKDF (reference sequence). The germline V and J ends were trimmed by 3 bases and 2 bases, with 2 bases remaining between them. This clone was counted a single time. The chain combines TRBV15 with TRBJ1-5, with no clear D. The source is an adult in good health. The sample in question was peripheral blood, obtained on day 0 of AZD1222 vaccination. The CDR3 loop is CATSSGNQPQHF. CDR3 nucleotide sequence: TGTGCCACCAGCAGTGGCAATCAGCCCCAGCATTTT.